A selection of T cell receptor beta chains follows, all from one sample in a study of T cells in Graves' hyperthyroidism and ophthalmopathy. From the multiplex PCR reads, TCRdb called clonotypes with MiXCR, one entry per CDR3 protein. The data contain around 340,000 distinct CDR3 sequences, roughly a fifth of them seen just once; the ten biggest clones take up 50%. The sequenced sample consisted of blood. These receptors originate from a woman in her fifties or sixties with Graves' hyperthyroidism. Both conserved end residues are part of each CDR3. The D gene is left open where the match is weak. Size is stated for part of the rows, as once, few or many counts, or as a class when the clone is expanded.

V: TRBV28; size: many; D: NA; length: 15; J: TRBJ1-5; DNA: TGTGCCAGCATCGATGATCAGGGGTGGAATCAGCCCCAGCATTTT; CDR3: CASIDDQGWNQPQHF
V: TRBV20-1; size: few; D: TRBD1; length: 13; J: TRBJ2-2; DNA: TGCAGTGCTCCCGGGACAGGGATGGGGGAGCTGTTTTTT; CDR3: CSAPGTGMGELFF
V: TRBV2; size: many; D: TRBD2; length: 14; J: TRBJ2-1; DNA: TGTGCCAGCGGGATTTTCAGCGGGGGGGGTGAGCAGTTCTTC; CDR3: CASGIFSGGGEQFF
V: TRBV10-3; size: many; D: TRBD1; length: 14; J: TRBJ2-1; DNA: TGTGCCATCAGTGAGTCGACAGGGTGGGATGAGCAGTTCTTC; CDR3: CAISESTGWDEQFF
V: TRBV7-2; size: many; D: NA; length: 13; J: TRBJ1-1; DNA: TGTGCCAGCACCTGGGGGGATTTGGCTGAAGCTTTCTTT; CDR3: CASTWGDLAEAFF
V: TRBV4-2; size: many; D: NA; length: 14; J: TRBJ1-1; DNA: TGTGCCAGCAGCCAAGAGGGGACGAACACTGAAGCTTTCTTT; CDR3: CASSQEGTNTEAFF
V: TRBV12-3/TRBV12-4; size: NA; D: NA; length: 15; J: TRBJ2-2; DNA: TGTGCCAGCAGTTTCTCCGGCTCGAACACCGGGGAGCTGTTTTTT; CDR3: CASSFSGSNTGELFF
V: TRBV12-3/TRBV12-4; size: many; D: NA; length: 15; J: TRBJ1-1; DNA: TGTGCCAGCAGTTTAGGCCCACCGGGGAAGACTGAAGCTTTCTTT; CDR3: CASSLGPPGKTEAFF
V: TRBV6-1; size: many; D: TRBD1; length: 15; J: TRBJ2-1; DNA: TGTGCCAGCAGCGGGACAGGGGGCTCCTACAATGAGCAGTTCTTC; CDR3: CASSGTGGSYNEQFF
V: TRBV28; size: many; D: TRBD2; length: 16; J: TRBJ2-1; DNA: TGTGCCAGCAGTGCTTTCCTAGCGGGAGATAGGAATGAGCAGTTCTTC; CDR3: CASSAFLAGDRNEQFF
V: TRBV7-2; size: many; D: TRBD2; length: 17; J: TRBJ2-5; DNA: TGTGCCAGCAGCGCGAAGACCGGGACTAGCGGCCAAGAGACCCAGTACTTC; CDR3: CASSAKTGTSGQETQYF
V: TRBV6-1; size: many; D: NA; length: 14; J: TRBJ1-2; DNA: TGTGCCAGCAGTTTACAGGGATCCAACTATGGCTACACCTTC; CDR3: CASSLQGSNYGYTF
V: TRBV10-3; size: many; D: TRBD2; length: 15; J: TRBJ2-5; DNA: TGTGCCATCGGGACTAGCGGGACAGGAGGGGAGACCCAGTACTTC; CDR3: CAIGTSGTGGETQYF
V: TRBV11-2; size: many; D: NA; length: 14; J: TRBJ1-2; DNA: TGTGCCAGCAGCTTTGGTCGGGGGCTTACGGGCTACACCTTC; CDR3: CASSFGRGLTGYTF
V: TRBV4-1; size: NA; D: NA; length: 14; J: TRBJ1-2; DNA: TGCGCCAGCAGCCAAGATTCGTCAGGTTATGGCTACACCTTC; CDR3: CASSQDSSGYGYTF
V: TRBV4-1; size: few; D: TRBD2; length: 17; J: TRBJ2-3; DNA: TGCGCCAGCAGCCAAGAGTTGGGCGGGAGTGTGACAGATACGCAGTATTTT; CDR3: CASSQELGGSVTDTQYF
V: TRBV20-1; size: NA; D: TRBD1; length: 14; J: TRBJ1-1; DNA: TGCAGTGCTAGAGGAAACAGGGGGCTTACTGAAGCTTTCTTT; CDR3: CSARGNRGLTEAFF
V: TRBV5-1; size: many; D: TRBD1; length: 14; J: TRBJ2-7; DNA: TGCGCCAGCACCGAGCAGGGGGCTACCTACGAGCAGTACTTC; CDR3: CASTEQGATYEQYF
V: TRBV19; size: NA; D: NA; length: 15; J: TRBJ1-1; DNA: TGTGCCAGTAGTACCCCCGGGGGGGTTTTGACTGAAGCTTTCTTT; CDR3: CASSTPGGVLTEAFF
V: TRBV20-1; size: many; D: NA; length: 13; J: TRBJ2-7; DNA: TGCAGTGCTAGAGGGGGAGTTTCCTACGAGCAGTACTTC; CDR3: CSARGGVSYEQYF
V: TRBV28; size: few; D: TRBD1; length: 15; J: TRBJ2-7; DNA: TGTGCCAGCACCCGACTGACAGGGGGATCTGGCGAGCAGTACTTC; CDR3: CASTRLTGGSGEQYF
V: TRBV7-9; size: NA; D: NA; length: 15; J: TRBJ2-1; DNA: TGTGCCAGCACCATATCCCCGTCCTCCTACAATGAGCAGTTCTTC; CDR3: CASTISPSSYNEQFF
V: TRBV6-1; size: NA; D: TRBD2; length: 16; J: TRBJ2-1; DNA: TGTGCCAGCATATTAGCGGGAGGAGGTTCCTACAATGAGCAGTTCTTC; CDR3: CASILAGGGSYNEQFF
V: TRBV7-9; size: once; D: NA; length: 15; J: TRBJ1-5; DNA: TGTGCCAGCAGCTTAGTAAGGGCAGGCAATCAGCCCCAGCATTTT; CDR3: CASSLVRAGNQPQHF
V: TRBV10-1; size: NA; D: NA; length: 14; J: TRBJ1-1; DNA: TGCGCCAGCAGCCCCGGTGGGGGGCCCGGATTGGCTTTCTTT; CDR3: CASSPGGGPGLAFF
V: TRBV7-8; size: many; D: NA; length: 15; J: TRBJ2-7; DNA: TGTGCCAGCAGCTTAGGTTCGGCGGGTACCTACGAGCAGTACTTC; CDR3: CASSLGSAGTYEQYF
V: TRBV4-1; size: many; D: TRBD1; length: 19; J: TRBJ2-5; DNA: TGCGCCAGCAGCCAAGCCTTTTCGCCGGGACAGGGGGCGAAAGAGACCCAGTACTTC; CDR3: CASSQAFSPGQGAKETQYF
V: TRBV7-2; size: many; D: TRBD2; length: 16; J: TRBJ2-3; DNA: TGTGCCAGCAGCTTAGTTCGAGCGGGAGTAAAAGATACGCAGTATTTT; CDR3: CASSLVRAGVKDTQYF
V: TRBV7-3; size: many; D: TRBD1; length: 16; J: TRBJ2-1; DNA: TGTGCCAGCAGCCCCAGGACAGGGGTAACCCTCAATGAGCAGTTCTTC; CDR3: CASSPRTGVTLNEQFF
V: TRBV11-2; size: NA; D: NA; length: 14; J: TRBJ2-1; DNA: TGTGCCAGCAGCCAGGACCTCAGCTACAATGAGCAGTTCTTC; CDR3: CASSQDLSYNEQFF
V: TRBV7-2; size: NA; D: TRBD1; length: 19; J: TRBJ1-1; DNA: TGTGCCAGCAGCTTGCGTCAAGGGGGCGCCAGGGGGATGAACACTGAAGCTTTCTTT; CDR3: CASSLRQGGARGMNTEAFF
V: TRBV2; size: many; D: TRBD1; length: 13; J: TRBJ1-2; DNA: TGTGCCAGCAGGAGGACAGGCGTCTATGGCTACACCTTC; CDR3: CASRRTGVYGYTF
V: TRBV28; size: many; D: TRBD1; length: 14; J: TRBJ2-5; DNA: TGTGCCAGCAGTTTTGGACAGGCTCAAGAGACCCAGTACTTC; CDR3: CASSFGQAQETQYF
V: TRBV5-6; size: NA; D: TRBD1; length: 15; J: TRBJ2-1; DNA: TGTGCCAGCATCCTCACCGGGACAGTTGACAATGAGCAGTTCTTC; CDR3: CASILTGTVDNEQFF
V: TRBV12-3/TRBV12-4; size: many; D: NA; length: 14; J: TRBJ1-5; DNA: TGTGCCAGCAGTTTTATGGGGGGCAATCAGCCCCAGCATTTT; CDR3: CASSFMGGNQPQHF
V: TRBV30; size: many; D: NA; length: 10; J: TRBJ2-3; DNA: TGTGCCTGGAGTGGGTCTGCGCAGTATTTT; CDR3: CAWSGSAQYF
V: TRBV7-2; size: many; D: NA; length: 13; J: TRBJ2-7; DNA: TGTGCCAGCAGCTTAGTGCAGGGGAGCGAGCAGTACTTC; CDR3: CASSLVQGSEQYF
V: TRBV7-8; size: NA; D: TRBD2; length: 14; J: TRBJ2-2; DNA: TGTGCCAGCGGGGGGGAGAGCCGAACCGGGGAGCTGTTTTTT; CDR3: CASGGESRTGELFF
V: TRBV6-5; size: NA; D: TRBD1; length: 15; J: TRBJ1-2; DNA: TGTGCCAGCAGTTACTCGACAGGGGTGGTCTATGGCTACACCTTC; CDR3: CASSYSTGVVYGYTF
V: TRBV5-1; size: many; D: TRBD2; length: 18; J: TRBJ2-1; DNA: TGCGCCAGCAGCTTCCTAGGACTAGCGGGAGTGGTCTACAATGAGCAGTTCTTC; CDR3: CASSFLGLAGVVYNEQFF
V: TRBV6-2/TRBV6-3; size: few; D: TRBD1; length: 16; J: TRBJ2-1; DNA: TGTGCCAGCAGTTACTCTAAGGGACAGGGGGCGCGTGAGCAGTTCTTC; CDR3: CASSYSKGQGAREQFF
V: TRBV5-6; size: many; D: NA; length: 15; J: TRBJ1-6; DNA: TGTGCCAGCAGCTTCCGGGACGTCAGAGGTTCACCCCTCCACTTT; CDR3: CASSFRDVRGSPLHF
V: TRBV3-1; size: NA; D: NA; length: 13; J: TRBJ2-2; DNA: TGTGCCAGCAGCCGAGCCCTCACCGGGGAGCTGTTTTTT; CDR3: CASSRALTGELFF
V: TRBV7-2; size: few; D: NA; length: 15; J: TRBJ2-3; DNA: TGTGCCAGCAGCCCTGGGGGGGGGGGCCAAGATACGCAGTATTTT; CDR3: CASSPGGGGQDTQYF
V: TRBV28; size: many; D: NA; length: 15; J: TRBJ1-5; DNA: TGTGCCAGCAGTTTCCCGGGAAAGGTTGAGCAGCCCCAGCATTTT; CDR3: CASSFPGKVEQPQHF
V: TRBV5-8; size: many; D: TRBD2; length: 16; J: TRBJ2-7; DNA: TGTGCCAGCAGCGGGACGGGGACTAGCGGGAGATCGCTGCAGTACTTC; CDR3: CASSGTGTSGRSLQYF
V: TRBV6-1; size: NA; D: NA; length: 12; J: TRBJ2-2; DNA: TGTGCCAGCAGACACAGTACCGGGGAGCTGTTTTTT; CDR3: CASRHSTGELFF
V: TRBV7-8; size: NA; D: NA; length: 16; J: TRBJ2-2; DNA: TGTGCCAGCAGCCTGGGGGGTCGGGGGGCGAGCGGGGAGCTGTTTTTT; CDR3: CASSLGGRGASGELFF
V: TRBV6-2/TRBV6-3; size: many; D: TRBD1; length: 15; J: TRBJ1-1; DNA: TGTGCCAGCAGTCGACCCGGACAGGGGGTCGCTGAAGCTTTCTTT; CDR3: CASSRPGQGVAEAFF
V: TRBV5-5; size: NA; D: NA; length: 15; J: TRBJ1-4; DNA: TGTGCCAGCAGCTTGATGGGGGGTTCAAATGAAAAACTGTTTTTT; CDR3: CASSLMGGSNEKLFF
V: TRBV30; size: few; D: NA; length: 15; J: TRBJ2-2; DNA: TGTGCCTGGATACCGGGGTTTACTAACACCGGGGAGCTGTTTTTT; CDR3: CAWIPGFTNTGELFF
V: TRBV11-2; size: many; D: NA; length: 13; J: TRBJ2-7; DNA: TGTGCCAGCAGGACCGTTTTTAGTAACGAGCAGTACTTC; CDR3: CASRTVFSNEQYF
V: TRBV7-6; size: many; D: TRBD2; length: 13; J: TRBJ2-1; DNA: TGTGCCAGCAGCTTAGAGCTAGCGGGTGAGCAGTTCTTC; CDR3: CASSLELAGEQFF
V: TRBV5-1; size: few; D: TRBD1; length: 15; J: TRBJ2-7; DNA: TGCGCCAGCAGCTCGGAGGGACAGGGGTCCCACGAGCAGTACTTC; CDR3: CASSSEGQGSHEQYF